This T cell receptor (beta chain) was identified in a study of blood T cells in healthy people across ages. Study findings and constraints: Observed TCR beta diversity showed a strong correlation with the percentage of naive T cells as measured by flow cytometry. There were more naive CD4+ cells and higher diversity in long-lived donors than in aged donors.

Details on this clonotype: Its target is not known. An end of the junction differs from the germline gene, which may be a read error.

The CDR3 totals 15 residues. Germline V lookup: CDR1 DFQATT, CDR2 SNEGSKA (reference sequence). The authors ran a second PCR of about 7 to 12 cycles using a sample-barcoded 5' primer and a J-beta primer mix. Via MiXCR, TCRdb re-called the 5' RACE reads, giving one row per CDR3 protein. Here the sample spans about 1.8 million distinct CDR3 sequences, 49% being singletons. The specimen sequenced was blood. The clonotype was recovered from a woman aged 40-49 years in good health. The chain has TRBV20-1 and TRBJ2-5; D ambiguous. Gene TRBJ2-7 matches the end of the DNA better, so the J call may be wrong. The CDR3 reads CSASTVRKDSSEQYF. CDR3 coding DNA: TGCAGTGCTAGTACAGTCAGGAAGGATTCCTCCGAGCAGTACTTC.